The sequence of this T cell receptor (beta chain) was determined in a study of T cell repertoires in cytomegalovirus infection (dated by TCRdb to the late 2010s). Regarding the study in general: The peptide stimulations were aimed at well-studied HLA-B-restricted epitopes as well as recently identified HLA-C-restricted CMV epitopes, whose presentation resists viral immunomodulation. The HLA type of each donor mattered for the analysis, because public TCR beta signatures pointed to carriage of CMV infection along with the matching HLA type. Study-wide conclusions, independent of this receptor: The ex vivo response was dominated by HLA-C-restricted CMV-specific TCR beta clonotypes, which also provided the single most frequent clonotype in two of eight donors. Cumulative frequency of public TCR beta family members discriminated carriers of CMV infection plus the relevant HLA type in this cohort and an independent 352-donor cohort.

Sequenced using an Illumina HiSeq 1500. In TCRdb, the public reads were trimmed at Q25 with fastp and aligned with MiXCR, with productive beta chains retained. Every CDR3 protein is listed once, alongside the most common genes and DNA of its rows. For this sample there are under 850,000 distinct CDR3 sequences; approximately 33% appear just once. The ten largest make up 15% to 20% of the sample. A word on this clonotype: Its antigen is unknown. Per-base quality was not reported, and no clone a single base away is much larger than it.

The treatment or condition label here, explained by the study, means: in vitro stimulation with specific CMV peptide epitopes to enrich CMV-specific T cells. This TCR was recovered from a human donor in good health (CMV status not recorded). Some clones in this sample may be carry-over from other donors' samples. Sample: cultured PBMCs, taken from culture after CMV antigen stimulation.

Read as DNA, the sequence is TGTGCCAGCAGCCTATGGGCTAGCGGTTCCTCAAGATACGAGCAGTACTTC. Its protein is CASSLWASGSSRYEQYF. Recombination joined TRBV7-2 with TRBJ2-7; the central 7 bases match TRBD2. The germline V gene sets CDR1 to SGHTA and CDR2 to FQGNSA. Relative to germline, V is missing 5 bases and J is missing 4 bases, with 17 bases of the junction outside any gene match. The CDR3 numbers 17 residues from cysteine through phenylalanine. Only CDR3 DNA remains: 51 bases, in frame from the first base.